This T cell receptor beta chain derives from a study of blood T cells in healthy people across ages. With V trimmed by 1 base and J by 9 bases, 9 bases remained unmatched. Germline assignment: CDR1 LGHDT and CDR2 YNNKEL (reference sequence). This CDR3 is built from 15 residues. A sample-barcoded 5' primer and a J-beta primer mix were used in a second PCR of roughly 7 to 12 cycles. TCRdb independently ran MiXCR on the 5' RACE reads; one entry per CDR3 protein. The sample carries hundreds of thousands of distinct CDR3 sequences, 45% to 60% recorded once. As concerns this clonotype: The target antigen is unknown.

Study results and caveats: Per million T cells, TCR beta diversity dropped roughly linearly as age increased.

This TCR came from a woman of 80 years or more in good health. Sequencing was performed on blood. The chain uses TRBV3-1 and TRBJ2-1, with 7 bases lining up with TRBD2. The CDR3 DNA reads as TGTGCCAGCAGCCAAGTGCGGGGGTCCCTTAGTGAGCAGTTCTTC. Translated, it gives CASSQVRGSLSEQFF.